These T cell receptor beta chains were read from a single sample in a study of blood T cell repertoires in COVID-19. Using immunoSEQ multiplex PCR, the repertoire was profiled, and TCRdb retains in-frame clones only, with some absent. The profile shows 3,500 to 4,000 clones, over 85% of them singletons. The sequencing input was peripheral blood. The source of these receptors is a woman aged 70-85 years with active COVID-19. The CDR3 runs from the conserved cysteine through the conserved F or W. The order of the fields is clone size, V gene, J gene, D gene, CDR3 DNA, CDR3 protein. The D gene is left open where the match is weak. Clone size appears in some rows only: once, few, many, or a class for an expanded clone.

>.|TRBV5-1|TRBJ2-2|.
TGCGCCAGCAGCTGGGGCAGGGGAGCCGGGGAGCTGTTTTTT
CASSWGRGAGELFF
>.|TRBV24-1|TRBJ2-1|.
TGTGCCACCAGTGACTCCATCACAGGGACGAAGGATGAGCAGTTCTTC
CATSDSITGTKDEQFF
>.|TRBV2|TRBJ2-2|.
TGTGCCAGCACCCTAAAGACAGGGAACACCGGGGAGCTGTTTTTT
CASTLKTGNTGELFF
>.|TRBV3-1/TRBV3-2|TRBJ1-3|.
TGTGCCAGCAGCCGGTTGGGGGGGGACACCATATATTTT
CASSRLGGDTIYF
>.|TRBV7-9|TRBJ1-4|.
TGTGCCAGCAGCTTAGACAGGACTAATGAAAAACTGTTTTTT
CASSLDRTNEKLFF
>.|TRBV4-2|TRBJ2-5|.
TGTGCCAGCAGCCAAGAGAGGGTGGAGACCCAGTACTTC
CASSQERVETQYF
>.|TRBV6-5|TRBJ2-5|.
TGTGCCAGCAGTTTATCCCAGGGAATTACTCAAGAGACCCAGTACTTC
CASSLSQGITQETQYF
>.|TRBV5-5|TRBJ1-1|.
TGTGCCAGCAGCTCCGCCCTTAGGGAGGTAGCTGAAGCTTTCTTT
CASSSALREVAEAFF
>.|TRBV10-1|TRBJ2-2|.
TGCGCCAGCAGTGAGAGGGGATGCTTAGTCGGGGAGCTGTTTTTT
CASSERGCLVGELFF
>.|TRBV2|TRBJ2-7|.
TGTGCCAGCAGTGATAGAACTACCCCTCTGGACGAGCAGTACTTC
CASSDRTTPLDEQYF
>.|TRBV27|TRBJ1-1|.
TGTGCCAGCCAGAGTACAGTAGCTTTCTTT
CASQSTVAFF
>.|TRBV4-3|TRBJ1-5|.
TGCGCCAGCAGCCAAGATCTGGCAGGGCGGGGAGGGCCCCAGCATTTT
CASSQDLAGRGGPQHF
>.|TRBV30|TRBJ1-2|.
TGTGCCTGGAAGGGGGGGACAAACCTTAAGAGGGATGGCTACACCTTC
CAWKGGTNLKRDGYTF
>.|TRBV30|TRBJ1-1|TRBD1
TGTGCCTGGAAGCCGGGACAGCAGAACACTGAAGCTTTCTTT
CAWKPGQQNTEAFF
>few|TRBV9|TRBJ2-3|.
TGTGCCAGCAGCGTAGGGGGCGGTAGCACAGATACGCAGTATTTT
CASSVGGGSTDTQYF
>.|TRBV10-1|TRBJ1-1|.
TGCGCCAGCAGAGCGAGGGAGAACACTGAAGCTTTCTTT
CASRARENTEAFF
>.|TRBV5-4|TRBJ2-1|TRBD2
TGTGCCAGCAGCTTGCTAGCGGGGGCCATCTACAATGAGCAGTTCTTC
CASSLLAGAIYNEQFF
>.|TRBV5-8|TRBJ1-5|TRBD1
TGTGCCAGCAGCTTGGGGACAGGGGCATATAGCAATCAGCCCCAGCATTTT
CASSLGTGAYSNQPQHF
>.|TRBV7-6|TRBJ2-6|.
TGTGCCAGCAGCTTAATGGCAGGGTCCCCTGGGGCCAACGTCCTGACTTTC
CASSLMAGSPGANVLTF
>.|TRBV11-3|TRBJ2-6|TRBD1
TGTGCCAGCAGCCGGGGACAGTCCTCTGGGGCCAACGTCCTGACTTTC
CASSRGQSSGANVLTF
>once|TRBV11-2|TRBJ2-7|TRBD1
TGTGCCAGCAGCTCAACCTCGGGACAGGCCAAGCAGTACTTC
CASSSTSGQAKQYF
>.|TRBV13|TRBJ2-6|TRBD1
TGTGCCAGCAGCCCCCTTATTGACAGGGGGGGCTCTGGGGCCAACGTCCTGACTTTC
CASSPLIDRGGSGANVLTF
>.|TRBV5-1|TRBJ2-1|TRBD2
TGCGCCAGCAGGACTAGCGGGGGGGCCAACAATGAGCAGTTCTTC
CASRTSGGANNEQFF
>few|TRBV6-5|TRBJ1-1|.
TGTGCCAGCAGCACAGTTAACACTGAAGCTTTCTTT
CASSTVNTEAFF
>.|TRBV19|TRBJ2-1|TRBD1
TGTGCCAGTAGTACCGGGACAGGGGGCAGGGATGAGCAGTTCTTC
CASSTGTGGRDEQFF
>.|TRBV3-1/TRBV3-2|TRBJ2-7|.
TGTGCCAGCAGCCAAGTCCGCGAGCAGTACTTC
CASSQVREQYF
>.|TRBV7-2|TRBJ1-1|.
TGTGCCAGCAGCTTCTACCTGAACACTGAAGCTTTCTTT
CASSFYLNTEAFF
>.|TRBV7-2|TRBJ1-2|TRBD1
TGTGCCAGCAGCTTATCACCGGGACAGGGAGTCAGTGGCTACACCTTC
CASSLSPGQGVSGYTF
>.|TRBV15|TRBJ1-1|.
TGTGCCACCAGCAGAGGGACACAGAACACTGAAGCTTTCTTT
CATSRGTQNTEAFF
>.|TRBV27|TRBJ2-3|TRBD2
TGTGCCAGCAGTCCACTAGCGGGCGACACAGATACGCAGTATTTT
CASSPLAGDTDTQYF
>.|TRBV18|TRBJ1-1|.
TGTGCCAGCTCACGCCCAGGGGTTCGGACTGAAGCTTTCTTT
CASSRPGVRTEAFF
>.|TRBV6-2/TRBV6-3|TRBJ1-4|.
TGTGCCAGCAGTTACTACGGACAGAAGAATGAAAAACTGTTTTTT
CASSYYGQKNEKLFF
>.|TRBV6-5|TRBJ1-2|TRBD1
TGTGCCAGCAGCCCATCAGGGGGCAATGGCTACACCTTC
CASSPSGGNGYTF
>few|TRBV5-1|TRBJ1-6|TRBD1
TGCGCCAGCAGCCTAGGGACAGCTAATTCACCCCTCCACTTT
CASSLGTANSPLHF
>.|TRBV25-1|TRBJ1-4|TRBD1
TGTGCCAGCAGGGGGACAGGGGGAAATGAAAAACTGTTTTTT
CASRGTGGNEKLFF
>.|TRBV6-5|TRBJ2-3|TRBD2
TGTGCCAGCAGGACTAGCGGGGGGTGGGATACGCAGTATTTT
CASRTSGGWDTQYF
>.|TRBV6-5|TRBJ1-5|.
TGTGCCAGCAGGGGACTGTTTAGCAATCAGCCCCAGCATTTT
CASRGLFSNQPQHF
>.|TRBV6-6|TRBJ1-2|TRBD1
TGTGCCAGCACGGGACAGTCGATGGGTGGCTACACCTTC
CASTGQSMGGYTF
>.|TRBV2|TRBJ2-5|.
TGTGCCAGCAGTGAAGTAGAAGAGACCCAGTACTTC
CASSEVEETQYF
>.|TRBV9|TRBJ1-3|.
TGTGCCAGCAGCCCCCGTGCGAGGTCCCTCTCTGGAAACACCATATATTTT
CASSPRARSLSGNTIYF
>.|TRBV5-4|TRBJ2-6|TRBD1
TGTGCCAGCAGCGAGGGGGCCCCCGGGGCCAACGTCCTGACTTTC
CASSEGAPGANVLTF
>.|TRBV27|TRBJ1-6|.
TGTGCCAGCAGTTTAATAGCGTCCGGGAATTCACCCCTCCACTTT
CASSLIASGNSPLHF
>once|TRBV5-8|TRBJ2-1|TRBD2
TGTGCCAGCAGCCCAACTAGCGGGGGAGCGCAGTTCTTC
CASSPTSGGAQFF
>.|TRBV7-9|TRBJ2-3|.
TGTGCCAGCGGTATGGGGGCGAGCACAGATACGCAGTATTTT
CASGMGASTDTQYF
>.|TRBV6-2/TRBV6-3|TRBJ2-7|TRBD2
TGTGCCAGCAGTAGGCCCCCCAGAGGGAAAGGGACTAGCGGACTCTACGAGCAGTACTTC
CASSRPPRGKGTSGLYEQYF
>.|TRBV19|TRBJ1-4|.
TGTGCCAGTAGCCTTGGGGCAGCCGGGGGTGAAAAACTGTTTTTT
CASSLGAAGGEKLFF
>.|TRBV5-6|TRBJ2-3|TRBD1
TGTGCCAGCAGCGCGACAGGGCCACGCACAGATACGCAGTATTTT
CASSATGPRTDTQYF
>.|TRBV29-1|TRBJ1-1|.
TGCAGCGTTGAAGATGGGGGGGTGACACCTTTCTTT
CSVEDGGVTPFF
>.|TRBV19|TRBJ1-1|.
TGTGCCAGTAGTATCCTCCAGGGGAACACTGAAGCTTTCTTT
CASSILQGNTEAFF
>.|TRBV15|TRBJ1-6|.
TGTGCCACCAGCAGAGATAGGGGTAATTCACCCCTCCACTTT
CATSRDRGNSPLHF
>few|TRBV19|TRBJ2-7|.
TGTGCCAGTAGCCTCAGGACTGACTCCTACGAGCAGTACTTC
CASSLRTDSYEQYF
>.|TRBV5-4|TRBJ2-3|.
TGTGCCAGCAGCCCAAGGCTCGGAGGCACAGATACGCAGTATTTT
CASSPRLGGTDTQYF
>.|TRBV27|TRBJ1-4|TRBD1
TGTGCCAGCAGGTACAGGGGGCCAACTAATGAAAAACTGTTTTTT
CASRYRGPTNEKLFF
>.|TRBV7-9|TRBJ2-6|.
TGTGCCAGCAGCTTAAACCAGCCAGGGGCTTTATCCGGGGCCAACGTCCTGACTTTC
CASSLNQPGALSGANVLTF
>.|TRBV5-1|TRBJ2-5|.
TGCGCCAGCAGCTTCGGGGTGCAAGAGACCCAGTACTTC
CASSFGVQETQYF
>.|TRBV7-9|TRBJ2-7|TRBD1
TGTGCCAGCAGCCCTGCAGGGGGCGAATTCTACGAGCAGTACTTC
CASSPAGGEFYEQYF
>.|TRBV7-9|TRBJ1-6|TRBD1
TGTGCCAGCAGCAAACCGGGACAGGAGAATTCACCCCTCCACTTT
CASSKPGQENSPLHF